The 29 T cell receptor beta chains below were found in one sample sequenced in a study of T cell changes during pregnancy in multiple sclerosis. Here immunoSEQ multiplex PCR was the method, and the copy in TCRdb shows in-frame clones only, minus some. Among about 33,000 clones listed, 90% were seen once. Sequenced material: CD4+ T cells from peripheral blood mononuclear cells, taken in the second trimester of pregnancy. These receptors all stem from a female donor in good health, enrolled as a control in a pregnancy study.

The gene calls are TRBV19 and TRBJ1-4, with 11 bases that match TRBD1. This CDR3 has 18 amino acids. The ends lost 5 bases at V and 0 bases at J; junction bases unmatched: 8. Germline-derived CDR1 and CDR2 are LNHDA and SQIVND (reference sequence). Here the CDR3 DNA reads TGTGCCAGTAGTGCGCGGACAGGGGGCAGATCAACTAATGAAAAACTGTTTTTT. It is translated as CASSARTGGRSTNEKLFF.

The V call is TRBV6-5, the J call TRBJ1-1, with 7 bases that match TRBD1. V was pared by 4 bases and J by 4 bases, with 6 bases of the junction left unmatched. This CDR3 has 14 residues. The germline gives CDR1 MNHEY, CDR2 SVGAGI. As DNA, the CDR3 is TGTGCCAGCAGTTCCGCGACAGGGCTCACTGAAGCTTTCTTT. This encodes CASSSATGLTEAFF.

The CDR3: CASSTGQPGPYGEQYF. DNA for the CDR3: TGTGCCAGTAGTACGGGACAGCCAGGACCCTACGGCGAGCAGTACTTC. The chain employs TRBV19 and TRBJ2-7; 7 nucleotides match TRBD1. CDR3 length equals 16 residues. The V gene end was trimmed by 4 bases and the J gene end by 6 bases; junction bases not matched to a gene: 15. Germline CDR1 is LNHDA and CDR2 is SQIVND (reference sequence).

In its sample, this clone was seen once. J is TRBJ2-3 and V is TRBV7-9; D possibly corresponds to TRBD2 (7 bases). The germline CDR1 and CDR2 sequences are SEHNR and FQNEAQ (reference sequence). V gave up 5 bases and J gave up 0 bases, with 12 bases separating them. The CDR3 is made up of 15 amino acids. CDR3 loop: CASSKGGHSTDTQYF. In nucleotides, the CDR3 is TGTGCCAGCAGCAAGGGGGGGCACAGCACAGATACGCAGTATTTT.

This clone was seen only once. Within the sample, other DNA sequences also encode this same CDR3. This sequence joins TRBV5-1 and TRBJ2-5, with D perhaps TRBD2 (5 bases). CDR1 is SGHRS, CDR2 YFSETQ, per germline. V was pared by 0 bases and J by 4 bases, with 16 bases between. This CDR3 is built from 16 residues. CDR3: CASSLDPGGPTETQYF. The CDR3 coding sequence is TGCGCCAGCAGCTTGGACCCCGGAGGACCCACAGAGACCCAGTACTTC.

V gene TRBV15 combines with J gene TRBJ1-5; D may be TRBD1 (6 bases). The CDR3 extends over 18 amino acids. Per germline, CDR1 LNHNV and CDR2 YYDKDF (reference sequence). V lost 3 bases to trimming and J lost 0 bases, with 18 bases between them. DNA for the CDR3: TGTGCCACCAGCAGGGGGGGGCTATGGAGGTATAGCAATCAGCCCCAGCATTTT. Amino acid sequence: CATSRGGLWRYSNQPQHF.

The chain combines TRBV7-8 with TRBJ2-7; maybe TRBD1 (5 bases). CDR1 SGHVS and CDR2 FQNEAQ come from the germline V gene. CDR3 length: 20 amino acids. V was clipped by 2 bases and J by 1 base, with 27 bases between them. DNA of the CDR3: TGTGCCAGCAGCTTAATGGTAATAAAATACGAGGACATCCCTTCCTACGAGCAGTACTTC. This codes for CASSLMVIKYEDIPSYEQYF.

Comment on this clone: The junction and the germline gene differ at one end; a read error may be behind it. The CDR3 nucleotides are TGTGCCAGCACCCCGGGACTAGCGGGGAACTCCGGGGAGCTGTTTTTT. Encoded protein: CASTPGLAGNSGELFF. V usage is TRBV6-6 and J usage is TRBJ2-2, with 13 bases aligning to TRBD2. The germline gives CDR1 MNHNY, CDR2 SVGAGI (reference sequence). The CDR3 runs to 16 residues.

The rearrangement links TRBV27 to TRBJ1-2; 8 positions match TRBD1. CDR3 length: 14 residues. Germline CDR1 and CDR2: MNHEY and SMNVEV (reference sequence). After removal of 6 bases from V and 8 bases from J, the junction contained 11 bases not matched to a gene. In DNA, the CDR3 is TGTGCCAGCAGCCGCGCTTCCGGGACAGGCGGCTACACCTTC. Its translation: CASSRASGTGGYTF.

The chain has TRBV4-2 and TRBJ2-1; 15 bases line up with TRBD2. The germline CDR1 and CDR2 sequences are LGHNA and YNFKEQ. The CDR3 covers 14 residues. V shed 4 bases, J shed 9 bases, and the junction held 1 base outside the gene matches. In nucleotides, the CDR3 is TGTGCCAGCAGCCCGGGACTAGCGGGAGGTGAGCAGTTCTTC. Protein: CASSPGLAGGEQFF.

This chain uses TRBV25-1 with TRBJ2-2, with a possible D match to TRBD2 (6 bases). Germline V gives CDR1 MGHDK, CDR2 SYGVNS. V shed 2 bases and J shed 6 bases, with 16 bases lying between them. CDR3 length: 16 residues. CDR3 sequence: CASSEGLASNPGELFF. As DNA, the CDR3 is TGTGCCAGCAGTGAAGGCCTAGCGTCTAACCCCGGGGAGCTGTTTTTT.

V is TRBV15 and J is TRBJ2-2, with D maybe TRBD2 (6 bases). Germline V gene sequence: CDR1 LNHNV, CDR2 YYDKDF (reference sequence). V lost 4 bases and J lost 1, with 16 bases in between. The CDR3 is 17 amino acids. The CDR3 here is CATSTRGGARNTGELFF. The CDR3 nucleotides are TGTGCCACCAGCACCCGAGGAGGGGCGAGGAACACCGGGGAGCTGTTTTTT.

The rearrangement links TRBV7-6 to TRBJ2-7; TRBD2 matches 11 bases. Germline V gene sequence: CDR1 SGHVS, CDR2 FNYEAQ. CDR3 length: 15 residues. The junction had 4 bases not matched to a gene; V was cut back by 5 bases and J by 1 base. This chain's CDR3 is CASSIGTSGSYEQYF. CDR3 DNA: TGTGCCAGCAGCATTGGGACTAGCGGTTCCTACGAGCAGTACTTC.

This chain connects TRBV20-1 to TRBJ2-7; D gene unclear. CDR1 DFQATT and CDR2 SNEGSKA come from the germline V gene (reference sequence). CDR3 length equals 11 residues. V was trimmed by 2 bases and J by 7 bases, leaving 9 bases between them. CDR3 coding DNA: TGCAGTGCTAGAACCGGTTATGAGCAGTACTTC. Translation gives CSARTGYEQYF.

V gene TRBV7-9 combines with J gene TRBJ2-5; no reliable D call. The length of the CDR3 is 11 residues. Trimming took off 5 bases at V and 5 bases at J, with 6 bases between the two ends. Germline lookup yields CDR1 SEHNR and CDR2 FQNEAQ (reference sequence). The chain's CDR3 is CASSESETQYF. The CDR3 coding sequence is TGTGCCAGCAGCGAGTCGGAGACCCAGTACTTC.

The chain links TRBV6-6 to TRBJ2-2; D is possibly TRBD2 (6 bases). Germline CDR1 reads MNHNY; CDR2 reads SVGAGI (reference sequence). Trimming cost V 5 bases and J 2 bases, with 12 bases left between them. The CDR3 has 15 amino acids. CDR3 residues: CASSPGLFNTGELFF. CDR3 nucleotides: TGTGCCAGCAGTCCGGGACTCTTTAACACCGGGGAGCTGTTTTTT.

V gene TRBV30 combines with J gene TRBJ1-2; 8 nucleotides agree with TRBD1. CDR3 size: 13 residues. With V trimmed by 2 bases and J by 6 bases, 5 bases remained unmatched. CDR1 and CDR2 from the germline V gene are GTSNPN and SVGIG (reference sequence). The CDR3 DNA is TGTGCCTGGAGTAAGGACAGGGCCCATGGCTACACCTTC. It specifies CAWSKDRAHGYTF.

The genes are TRBV27 and TRBJ1-1, with 10 bases that match TRBD1. V trimming: 4 bases; J trimming: 5 bases; junction bases outside the gene matches: 7. Germline V gene lookup returns CDR1 MNHEY and CDR2 SMNVEV (reference sequence). The CDR3 runs to 15 residues. The CDR3 coding sequence is TGTGCCAGCAGTTCCCGGGACAGGGGCAGAACTGAAGCTTTCTTT. Protein product: CASSSRDRGRTEAFF.

The chain links TRBV2 to TRBJ1-1; D remains ambiguous. Trimming shortened V by 4 bases and J by 1 base, and 4 bases separated the two germline ends. This CDR3 has 12 amino acids. Germline V lookup: CDR1 SNHLY, CDR2 FYNNEI. As DNA, the CDR3 is TGTGCCAGCAGTGGTAGGAACACTGAAGCTTTCTTT. Translating gives CASSGRNTEAFF.

The J gene is TRBJ2-6, the V gene TRBV7-2; D might be TRBD1 (6 bases). Germline V gives CDR1 SGHTA, CDR2 FQGNSA. Trimming cost V 4 bases and J 4 bases, with 14 bases left between them. The CDR3 runs 16 residues. CDR3 sequence (DNA): TGTGCCAGCAGCTCCTGGGGGCCGGGGGGGGCCAACGTCCTGACTTTC. Protein product: CASSSWGPGGANVLTF.

The genes are TRBV6-1 and TRBJ2-3; no firm D call. V was clipped by 6 bases and J by 9 bases, with 13 bases between them. Germline CDR1 is MNHNS and CDR2 is SASEGT. This CDR3 has 12 amino acids. CDR3 sequence reads: CASSPPGRTQYF. The CDR3 nucleotides read TGTGCCAGCAGCCCCCCGGGTCGAACGCAGTATTTT.

The chain carries TRBV6-5 and TRBJ1-5, with D perhaps TRBD1 (5 bases). Per the germline V gene, CDR1 is MNHEY and CDR2 is SVGAGI. V was cut by 0 bases and J by 2 bases, with 8 bases left in between. The CDR3 runs 15 residues. The CDR3 sequence is CASSYSQGGNQPQHF. The CDR3, as DNA: TGTGCCAGCAGTTACTCGCAGGGCGGCAATCAGCCCCAGCATTTT.

The rearrangement joins TRBV5-6 to TRBJ1-1; TRBD1 might be the D (6 bases). This CDR3 has 16 amino acids. CDR1 and CDR2 (germline): SGHDT, YYEEEE. V was cut by 4 bases and J by 0 bases, with 16 bases left in between. The CDR3 nucleotides read TGTGCCAGCAGCCCGACCCCGGACAGAGTGAACACTGAAGCTTTCTTT. As protein: CASSPTPDRVNTEAFF.

The rearrangement links TRBV4-2 to TRBJ2-1, with 11 bases identical to TRBD2. The CDR3 has 17 residues. Trimming cost V 0 bases and J 3 bases; bases outside gene matches: 4. Germline V CDR1 and CDR2: LGHNA, YNFKEQ. The CDR3 loop is CASSQDSGRANYNEQFF. The CDR3 DNA follows: TGTGCCAGCAGCCAAGATAGCGGGAGGGCCAACTACAATGAGCAGTTCTTC.

The chain uses TRBV9 and TRBJ2-2, with TRBD1 matching over 7 bases. V was clipped by 0 bases and J by 6 bases; unmatched bases: 5. This CDR3 has 15 residues. Germline CDR1 is SGDLS and CDR2 is YYNGEE. CDR3 coding DNA: TGTGCCAGCAGCGTAGACAGGGGCAACCCCGGGGAGCTGTTTTTT. The encoded protein is CASSVDRGNPGELFF.

This clone was detected once. This rearrangement joins TRBV5-1 to TRBJ1-1; a weak D match, TRBD1 (6 bases). CDR1 is SGHRS, CDR2 YFSETQ, per germline. V shed 3 bases and J shed 4 bases, with 16 bases lying between them. This CDR3 is 15 amino acids long. The DNA for the CDR3 is TGCGCCAGCAGCTCGGGCACAGGGCAGGGCACTGAAGCTTTCTTT. Translated, it gives CASSSGTGQGTEAFF. The full variable domain, its missing parts supplied by reference TRBV5-1 and TRBJ1-1, is KAGVTQTPRYLIKTRGQQVTLSCSPISGHRSVSWYQQTPGQGLQFLFEYFSETQRNKGNFPGRFSGRQFSNSRSEMNVSTLELGDSALYLCASSSGTGQGTEAFFGQGTRLTVV.

The CDR3 loop is CASTVRGTGELFF. The DNA of the CDR3 is TGTGCCAGTACGGTCAGGGGAACCGGGGAGCTGTTTTTT. The rearrangement joins TRBV19 to TRBJ2-2, with D maybe TRBD1 (6 bases). The length of the CDR3 is 13 residues. Germline V gene sequence: CDR1 LNHDA, CDR2 SQIVND (reference sequence). Trimming stripped 7 bases from V and 5 bases from J, with 11 bases between.

V is TRBV11-3 and J is TRBJ2-5, with D maybe TRBD2 (6 bases). With 3 bases removed from V and 4 bases from J, the gap between germline ends came to 24 bases. The germline V gene has CDR1 SGHNT and CDR2 YENEEA. The CDR3 sequence is 18 residues long. CDR3 sequence (DNA): TGTGCCAGCAGCTTCCGTGCGGGGTCGGATAAAGGTGGAGAGACCCAGTACTTC. Its translation: CASSFRAGSDKGGETQYF.

This chain uses TRBV18 with TRBJ1-2; weak D call: TRBD1 (6 bases). With 3 bases removed from V and 5 bases from J, the gap between germline ends came to 13 bases. The length of the CDR3 is 14 residues. Germline CDR1 reads KGHSH; CDR2 reads LQKENI. The CDR3 DNA is TGTGCCAGCTCACCGCGAAACCAGGGGTATGGCTACACCTTC. Amino acids: CASSPRNQGYGYTF.